This TCR beta chain came from a study of blood T cell repertoires in COVID-19. CDR1 LGHDT and CDR2 YNNKEL come from the germline V gene (reference sequence). V dropped 2 bases and J dropped 0 bases, with 5 bases sitting between them. CDR3 length: 14 amino acids. This table comes from immunoSEQ multiplex PCR, and its TCRdb copy is limited to in-frame clones, with some not included. The table records a few hundred thousand clones, approximately 90% of them present only once. V usage is TRBV3-1 (or the pseudogene TRBV3-2) and J usage is TRBJ1-5; D gene unclear. Sample: PBMCs or T cells enriched from blood (not recorded which). This sequence originates from a woman aged 18-35 years who had recovered from COVID-19. In DNA form, the CDR3 reads TGTGCCAGCAGCCAAAGCTTTAGCAATCAGCCCCAGCATTTT. Translating it yields CASSQSFSNQPQHF.